Below, 18 T cell receptor beta chains from the same sample are listed, as sequenced in a study of blood T cells in healthy people across ages. A sample-barcoded 5' primer and a J-beta primer mix were used in a second PCR of roughly 6 to 12 cycles. From the 5' RACE reads, TCRdb called clonotypes with MiXCR, one entry per CDR3 protein. The sample records about 730,000 distinct CDR3 sequences, more than 40% being singletons. The sample taken for sequencing was blood. Every receptor here comes from a woman aged 55-70 years in good health.

This clonotype was detected a few times. The CDR3 region is CASSFSGRGKETQYF. CDR3 nucleotide sequence: TGTGCCAGCAGCTTCAGCGGGAGAGGGAAAGAGACCCAGTACTTC. The chain couples TRBV11-1 to TRBJ2-5, with TRBD2 matching over 8 bases. V was pared by 3 bases and J by 3 bases, with 6 bases of the junction left unmatched. Germline V lookup: CDR1 SGHAT, CDR2 FQDESV (reference sequence). This CDR3 region has 15 residues.

This clonotype turned up a few times. The chain combines TRBV12-3 or TRBV12-4 with TRBJ1-2; D gene ambiguous. The CDR3 is made up of 12 amino acids. V lost 6 bases and J lost 0, with 5 bases in between. The CDR3 nucleotides are TGTGCCAGCAGCAGGACTAACTATGGCTACACCTTC. It specifies CASSRTNYGYTF.

In this sample, this clonotype turned up many times. The V call is TRBV29-1, the J call TRBJ2-1; 10 bases match TRBD1. CDR3 length equals 14 residues. Germline V CDR1 and CDR2: SQVTM, ANQGSEA. Unmatched junction bases numbered 9, after V lost 6 bases and J lost 7 bases. The CDR3 loop is CSVRPGQGRNEQFF. CDR3 nucleotide sequence: TGCAGCGTCCGCCCGGGACAGGGGCGGAATGAGCAGTTCTTC.

This sequence joins TRBV7-9 and TRBJ2-1; no clear D gene. Deletions cut 3 bases from V and 4 bases from J, with 19 bases between. The germline V gene encodes CDR1 SEHNR and CDR2 FQNEAQ (reference sequence). The CDR3 totals 17 residues. CDR3 bases: TGTGCCAGCAGCTTTGAGACCACCACCTCATCATACAATGAGCAGTTCTTC. The encoded protein is CASSFETTTSSYNEQFF.

This clonotype was picked up many times. The CDR3 here is CAIKRGGGEQYF. CDR3 nucleotides: TGTGCCATCAAGCGGGGGGGAGGCGAGCAGTACTTC. The rearrangement joins TRBV10-3 to TRBJ2-7; the match to TRBD2 covers 10 bases. The V segment lost 7 bases and the J segment 6 bases; nucleotides outside the gene matches: 3. This CDR3 is 12 amino acids long. The germline gives CDR1 ENHRY, CDR2 SYGVKD.

The rearrangement joins TRBV20-1 to TRBJ2-1; TRBD2 aligns across 13 bases. CDR3 length equals 14 residues. Losses at the gene ends were 8 bases for V and 13 bases for J; bases not matched to a gene: 14. Germline CDR1 reads DFQATT; CDR2 reads SNEGSKA (reference sequence). The CDR3 is CSLRLAGGRETQFF. The CDR3 DNA is TGCAGTTTGAGACTAGCGGGAGGACGGGAGACCCAGTTCTTC.

This clonotype was recorded a few times. The genes are TRBV20-1 and TRBJ1-1, with 7 bases aligning to TRBD1. V gave up 5 bases and J gave up 1 base; unmatched junction bases: 4. The CDR3 spans 13 residues. Germline V gene sequence: CDR1 DFQATT, CDR2 SNEGSKA (reference sequence). This CDR3 reads CSASGTANTEAFF. As DNA, the CDR3 is TGCAGTGCTTCCGGGACAGCGAACACTGAAGCTTTCTTT.

This chain connects TRBV20-1 to TRBJ2-1, with 8 positions matching TRBD2. This CDR3 contains 14 residues. V was pared by 5 bases and J by 12 bases, with 15 bases of the junction left unmatched. CDR1 is DFQATT and CDR2 is SNEGSKA in the germline V gene (reference sequence). The CDR3 DNA reads TGCAGTGCTGATACTAGCGGACCTCTAAGAGGGCAGTTCTTC. Amino acid sequence: CSADTSGPLRGQFF.

This clonotype showed up just a few times. The chain has TRBV28 and TRBJ1-4; tentative D call: TRBD1 (5 bases). The germline V gene encodes CDR1 MDHEN and CDR2 SYDVKM. The CDR3 has 14 amino acids. Trimming took 7 bases from V and 8 from J, leaving 17 bases between them. CDR3 bases: TGTGCCAGCACTCAGGGCAGGGTGCGGGAAAAACTGTTTTTT. Encoded protein: CASTQGRVREKLFF.

The chain employs TRBV9 and TRBJ1-2, with TRBD1 matching over 7 bases. The V and J ends lost 3 bases and 3 bases, in that order; junction bases with no gene match: 2. CDR1 and CDR2 from the germline V gene are SGDLS and YYNGEE. This CDR3 spans 13 amino acids. CDR3 in DNA: TGTGCCAGCAGCGGCGACAGGGACTATGGCTACACCTTC. Translating it yields CASSGDRDYGYTF. Supplemented by reference TRBV9 and TRBJ1-2, the full variable domain reads DSGVTQTPKHLITATGQRVTLRCSPRSGDLSVYWYQQSLDQGLQFLIQYYNGEERAKGNILERFSAQQFPDLHSELNLSSLELGDSALYFCASSGDRDYGYTFGSGTRLTVV.

Concerning this clonotype: A read error may account for a junction end that differs from germline. The chain uses TRBV7-8 and TRBJ1-5; D is perhaps TRBD1 (5 bases). The CDR3 is 13 amino acids. Per germline, CDR1 SGHVS and CDR2 FQNEAQ. This CDR3 is CASRLGVNQPQHF. The CDR3 coding sequence is TGTGCCAGCAGGTTAGGGGTAAATCAGCCCCAGCATTTT.

This sequence joins TRBV20-1 and TRBJ1-1, with TRBD1 identical over 10 bases. Trimming at V came to 7 bases and at J to 2 bases, leaving 1 base not matched to a gene. Germline-derived CDR1 and CDR2 are DFQATT and SNEGSKA (reference sequence). This CDR3 has 12 residues. Here the CDR3 reads CSGTGGNTEAFF. As DNA, the CDR3 is TGCAGTGGGACAGGGGGAAACACTGAAGCTTTCTTT.

This clonotype turned up a few times. The chain joins TRBV7-9 to TRBJ2-1; 12 nucleotides align to TRBD2. V was clipped by 6 bases and J by 5 bases; unmatched bases: 8. CDR1 is SEHNR and CDR2 is FQNEAQ in the germline V gene (reference sequence). CDR3 size: 16 residues. The CDR3 coding sequence is TGTGCCAGCAGACCACTAGCGGGGGGACTACACAATGAGCAGTTCTTC. Encoded protein: CASRPLAGGLHNEQFF. The full variable domain, completed using reference TRBV7-9 and TRBJ2-1, is DTGVSQNPRHKITKRGQNVTFRCDPISEHNRLYWYRQTLGQGPEFLTYFQNEAQLEKSRLLSDRFSAERPKGSFSTLEIQRTEQGDSAMYLCASRPLAGGLHNEQFFGPGTRLTVL.

The rearrangement uses TRBV27 and TRBJ1-1; a weak D match, TRBD1 (6 bases). Germline V lookup: CDR1 MNHEY, CDR2 SMNVEV (reference sequence). The CDR3 spans 16 residues. V dropped 6 bases and J dropped 3 bases, with 20 bases sitting between them. CDR3 nucleotide sequence: TGTGCCAGCAGCCCCCTTTCCGGGACAAAATACACTGAAGCTTTCTTT. This translates into CASSPLSGTKYTEAFF.

This clonotype occurred many times. The rearrangement joins TRBV20-1 to TRBJ2-5; D remains unclear. The CDR3 runs 14 residues. Deletions cut 2 bases from V and 0 bases from J, with 10 bases between. Germline V gene data show CDR1 as DFQATT and CDR2 as SNEGSKA (reference sequence). The CDR3 coding sequence is TGCAGTGCTAGACGAAGGACCGACCAAGAGACCCAGTACTTC. This sequence encodes CSARRRTDQETQYF.

The chain carries TRBV15 and TRBJ2-1, with D maybe TRBD1 (6 bases). The CDR3 is 14 amino acids. Per germline, CDR1 LNHNV and CDR2 YYDKDF (reference sequence). The germline V and J ends were trimmed by 0 bases and 10 bases, with 13 bases remaining between them. CDR3 amino acids: CATSRERQGKEQFF. The CDR3 DNA follows: TGTGCCACCAGCAGAGAAAGGCAGGGGAAGGAGCAGTTCTTC.

This sequence joins TRBV28 and TRBJ2-5; no reliable D call. V dropped 6 bases and J dropped 7 bases, with 21 bases sitting between them. The CDR3 is 15 amino acids. The germline CDR1 and CDR2 sequences are MDHEN and SYDVKM. The CDR3 sequence: CASSFLGTKEGTQYF. For the CDR3, the DNA is TGTGCCAGCAGCTTCTTAGGAACGAAGGAAGGGACCCAGTACTTC.

CDR3 sequence: CASSYGQLAKNIQYF. CDR3 nucleotide sequence: TGTGCCAGCAGTTATGGGCAACTAGCCAAAAACATTCAGTACTTC. This chain joins TRBV6-6 and TRBJ2-4; D uncertain. Germline CDR1 and CDR2: MNHNY and SVGAGI (reference sequence). The CDR3 sequence is 15 residues long. V was clipped by 3 bases and J by 0 bases, with 9 bases between them.